These 4 T cell receptor beta chains originate from one sample sequenced in a study of identical twins. TCRdb redid the calling of the 5' RACE reads with MiXCR, one entry per CDR3 protein. The data show 1.5 million or so distinct CDR3 sequences, around 33% seen once. Sequencing used cord blood. The receptors shown here come from a newborn girl in good health.

V gene TRBV28 combines with J gene TRBJ1-4, with D uncertain. The CDR3 sequence is 18 residues long. Trimming shortened V by 3 bases and J by 1 base, and 18 bases separated the two germline ends. Germline CDR1 is MDHEN and CDR2 is SYDVKM. The CDR3 DNA reads TGTGCCAGCAGTTTGGACCTGAGAGATCAGCGAACTAATGAAAAACTGTTTTTT. Translating it yields CASSLDLRDQRTNEKLFF. The full variable domain, its missing parts supplied by reference TRBV28 and TRBJ1-4, is DVKVTQSSRYLVKRTGEKVFLECVQDMDHENMFWYRQDPGLGLRLIYFSYDVKMKEKGDIPEGYSVSREKKERFSLILESASTNQTSMYLCASSLDLRDQRTNEKLFFGSGTQLSVL.

This clonotype has a handful of counts. The chain couples TRBV5-6 to TRBJ2-3; the match to TRBD2 covers 11 bases. The germline CDR1 and CDR2 sequences are SGHDT and YYEEEE. Trimming removed 0 bases from V and 2 bases from J; junction bases left unmatched: 2. CDR3 length equals 16 residues. In DNA, the CDR3 is TGTGCCAGCAGCTTGGTTAGCGGGGGGGCCACAGATACGCAGTATTTT. Its protein product is CASSLVSGGATDTQYF.

This clonotype has just a few counts. This chain uses TRBV12-3 or TRBV12-4 with TRBJ1-2; 10 bases match TRBD1. The CDR3 runs 15 residues. With V trimmed by 4 bases and J by 2 bases, 4 bases remained unmatched. In DNA form, the CDR3 reads TGTGCCAGCAGTTGGGACAGGGGTGGGAACTATGGCTACACCTTC. This gives the protein CASSWDRGGNYGYTF.

V gene TRBV6-1 combines with J gene TRBJ2-1; 8 nucleotides line up with TRBD2. The V gene end was trimmed by 1 base and the J gene end by 6 bases; junction bases not matched to a gene: 5. Germline V gene lookup returns CDR1 MNHNS and CDR2 SASEGT. The CDR3 is 15 amino acids. This CDR3 is CASSEEGLAGNEQFF. The CDR3 nucleotides read TGTGCCAGCAGTGAAGAGGGCCTAGCGGGCAATGAGCAGTTCTTC.